This T cell receptor (beta chain) originates from a study of PD-1 blockade in mismatch repair-deficient tumors. About the study: Enrolled about 2012-2016, patients had progressing, pretreated mismatch repair-deficient cancers of about a dozen types.

Trimming took 1 base from V and 10 from J, leaving 12 bases between them. Germline V gene data show CDR1 as SGHAT and CDR2 as FQNNGV. The CDR3 runs to 13 residues. The table came from immunoSEQ multiplex PCR; TCRdb's copy has only in-frame clones and leaves some out. The repertoire holds 130,000 or so clones, with 70% to 90% as singletons. This receptor was taken from an adult with mismatch repair-deficient cancer. V gene TRBV11-2 combines with J gene TRBJ2-3; TRBD2 might be the D (5 bases). Sequences were derived from peripheral blood, sampled 44 weeks after starting pembrolizumab. CDR3 DNA sequence: TGTGCCAGCAGCTTAGCCGGAGGAGTTGCGCAGTATTTT. The encoded protein is CASSLAGGVAQYF. The full variable domain, with the rest looked up from reference TRBV11-2 and TRBJ2-3, is EAGVAQSPRYKIIEKRQSVAFWCNPISGHATLYWYQQILGQGPKLLIQFQNNGVVDDSQLPKDRFSAERLKGVDSTLKIQPAKLEDSAVYLCASSLAGGVAQYFGPGTRLTVL.